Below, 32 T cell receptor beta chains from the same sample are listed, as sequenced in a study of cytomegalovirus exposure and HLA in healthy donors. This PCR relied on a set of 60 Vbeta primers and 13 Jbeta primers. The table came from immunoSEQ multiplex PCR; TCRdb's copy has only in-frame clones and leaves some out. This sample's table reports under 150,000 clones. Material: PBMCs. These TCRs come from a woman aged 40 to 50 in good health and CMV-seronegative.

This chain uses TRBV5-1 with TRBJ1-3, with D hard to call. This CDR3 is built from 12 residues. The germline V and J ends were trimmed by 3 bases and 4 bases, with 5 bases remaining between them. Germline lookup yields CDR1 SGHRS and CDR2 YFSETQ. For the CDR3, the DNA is TGCGCCAGCAGCTACAGCGGAAACACCATATATTTT. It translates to CASSYSGNTIYF.

The CDR3 DNA reads as TGTGCCAGCACCCTTACGGGACAGAGCTACGAGCAGTACGTC. It encodes CASTLTGQSYEQYV. The genes are TRBV7-9 and TRBJ2-7; 7 bases are shared with TRBD1. Germline V lookup: CDR1 SEHNR, CDR2 FQNEAQ (reference sequence). V lost 7 bases to trimming and J lost 3 bases; unmatched junction nucleotides: 9. CDR3 length equals 14 residues.

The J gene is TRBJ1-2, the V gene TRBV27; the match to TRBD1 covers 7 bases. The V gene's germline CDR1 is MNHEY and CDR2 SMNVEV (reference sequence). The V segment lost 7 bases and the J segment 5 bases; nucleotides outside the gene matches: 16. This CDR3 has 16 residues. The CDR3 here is CASTLTPEGATYGYTF. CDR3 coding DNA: TGTGCCAGCACCCTTACCCCGGAGGGGGCGACTTATGGCTACACCTTC.

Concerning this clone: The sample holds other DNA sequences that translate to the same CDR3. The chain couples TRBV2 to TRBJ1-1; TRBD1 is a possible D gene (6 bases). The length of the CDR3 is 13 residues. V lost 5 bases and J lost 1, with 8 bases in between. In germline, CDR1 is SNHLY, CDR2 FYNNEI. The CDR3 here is CASSLDRNTEAFF. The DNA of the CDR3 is TGTGCCAGCAGTTTGGACAGGAACACTGAAGCTTTCTTT.

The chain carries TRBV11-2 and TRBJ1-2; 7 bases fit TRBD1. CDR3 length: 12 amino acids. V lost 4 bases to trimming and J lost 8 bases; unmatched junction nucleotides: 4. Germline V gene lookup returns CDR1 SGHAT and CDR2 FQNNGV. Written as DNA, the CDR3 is TGTGCCAGCAGCTCGGACAGGTTCGGCTACACCTTC. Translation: CASSSDRFGYTF.

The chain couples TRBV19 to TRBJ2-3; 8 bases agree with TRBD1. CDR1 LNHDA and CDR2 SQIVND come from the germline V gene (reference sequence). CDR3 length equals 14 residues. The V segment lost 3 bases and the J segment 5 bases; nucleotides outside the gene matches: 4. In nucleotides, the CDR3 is TGTGCCAGTAGTATGGACAGGGTGGTAGATACGCAGTATTTT. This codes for CASSMDRVVDTQYF.

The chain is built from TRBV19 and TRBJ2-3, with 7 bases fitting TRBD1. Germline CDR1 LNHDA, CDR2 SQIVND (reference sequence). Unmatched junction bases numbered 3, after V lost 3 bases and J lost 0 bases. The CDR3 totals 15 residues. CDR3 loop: CASSILGQSTDTQYF. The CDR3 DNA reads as TGTGCCAGTAGTATTCTGGGACAGAGCACAGATACGCAGTATTTT.

For the CDR3, the DNA is TGTGCCAGCAGTTTCCATCGGCGGAATGAAAAACTGTTTTTT. Translated: CASSFHRRNEKLFF. The V and J genes are TRBV28 and TRBJ1-4; no definite D call. The CDR3 contains 14 residues. Trimming stripped 3 bases from V and 5 bases from J, with 10 bases between. Germline values: CDR1 MDHEN, CDR2 SYDVKM.

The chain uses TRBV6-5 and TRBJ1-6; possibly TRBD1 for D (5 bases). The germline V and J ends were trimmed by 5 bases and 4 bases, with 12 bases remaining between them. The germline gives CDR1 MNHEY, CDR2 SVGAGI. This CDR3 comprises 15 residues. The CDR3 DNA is TGTGCCAGCAGTCCGCCGGGGGTTTATAATTCACCCCTCCACTTT. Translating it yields CASSPPGVYNSPLHF.

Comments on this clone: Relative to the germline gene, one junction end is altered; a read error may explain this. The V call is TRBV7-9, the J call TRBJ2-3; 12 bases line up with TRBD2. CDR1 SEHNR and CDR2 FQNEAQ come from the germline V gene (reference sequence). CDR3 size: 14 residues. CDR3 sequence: CASSLAGGLDTQYF. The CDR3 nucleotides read TGTGCCAGCAGCCTAGCGGGGGGGTTGGATACGCAGTATTTT.

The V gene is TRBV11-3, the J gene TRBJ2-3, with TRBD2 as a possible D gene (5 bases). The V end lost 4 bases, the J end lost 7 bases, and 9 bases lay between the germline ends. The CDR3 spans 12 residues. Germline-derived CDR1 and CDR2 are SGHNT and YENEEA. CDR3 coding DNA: TGTGCCAGCAGCTCGGGGAGATATACGCAGTATTTT. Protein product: CASSSGRYTQYF.

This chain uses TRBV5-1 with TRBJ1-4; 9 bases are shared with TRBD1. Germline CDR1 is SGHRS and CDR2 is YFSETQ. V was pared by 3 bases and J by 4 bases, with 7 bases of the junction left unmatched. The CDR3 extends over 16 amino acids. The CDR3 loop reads CASSSGGTGRNEKLFF. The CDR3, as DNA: TGCGCCAGCAGCTCCGGCGGGACAGGGCGTAATGAAAAACTGTTTTTT.

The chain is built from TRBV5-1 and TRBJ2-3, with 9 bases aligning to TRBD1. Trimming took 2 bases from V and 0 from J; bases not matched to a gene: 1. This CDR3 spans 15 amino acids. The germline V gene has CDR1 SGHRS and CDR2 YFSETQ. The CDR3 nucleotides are TGCGCCAGCAGCTTTGGACAGGGGAGCACAGATACGCAGTATTTT. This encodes CASSFGQGSTDTQYF.

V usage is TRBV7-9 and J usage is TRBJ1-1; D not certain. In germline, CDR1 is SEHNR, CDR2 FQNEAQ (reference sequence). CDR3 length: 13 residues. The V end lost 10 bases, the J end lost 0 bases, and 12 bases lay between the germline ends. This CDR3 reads CATAQSLNTEAFF. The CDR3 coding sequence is TGTGCCACGGCACAGTCCTTGAACACTGAAGCTTTCTTT. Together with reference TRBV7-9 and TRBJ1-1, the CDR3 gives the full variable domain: DTGVSQNPRHKITKRGQNVTFRCDPISEHNRLYWYRQTLGQGPEFLTYFQNEAQLEKSRLLSDRFSAERPKGSFSTLEIQRTEQGDSAMYLCATAQSLNTEAFFGQGTRLTVV.

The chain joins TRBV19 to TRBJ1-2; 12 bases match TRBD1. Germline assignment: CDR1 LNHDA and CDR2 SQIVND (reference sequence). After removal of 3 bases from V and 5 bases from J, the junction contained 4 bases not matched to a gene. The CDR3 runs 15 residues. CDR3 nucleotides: TGTGCCAGTAGTATCATGGGACAGGGGGCATATGGCTACACCTTC. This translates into CASSIMGQGAYGYTF.

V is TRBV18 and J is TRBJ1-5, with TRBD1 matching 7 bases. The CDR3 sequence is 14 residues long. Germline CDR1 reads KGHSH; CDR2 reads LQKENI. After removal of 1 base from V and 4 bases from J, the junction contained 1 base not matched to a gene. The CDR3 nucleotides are TGTGCCAGCTCACCACTGGACAGGAATCAGCCCCAGCATTTT. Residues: CASSPLDRNQPQHF.

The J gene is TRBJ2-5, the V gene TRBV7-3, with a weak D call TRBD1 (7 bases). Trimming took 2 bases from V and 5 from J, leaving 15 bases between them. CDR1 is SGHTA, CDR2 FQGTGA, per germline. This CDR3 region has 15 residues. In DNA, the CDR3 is TGTGCCAGCAGCTTAGGGTCCAGGGGGGCTGAGACCCAGTACTTC. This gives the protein CASSLGSRGAETQYF.

The CDR3 here is CASSAGPGNTIYF. CDR3 nucleotide sequence: TGTGCCAGCAGTGCTGGGCCCGGAAACACCATATATTTT. This rearrangement joins TRBV6-4 to TRBJ1-3; D not resolved. The germline V gene has CDR1 MRHNA and CDR2 SNTAGT. The germline V and J ends were trimmed by 4 bases and 4 bases, with 8 bases remaining between them. This CDR3 is built from 13 residues.

CDR3 sequence: CASSLTGQGAEAFF. Here the CDR3 DNA reads TGTGCCAGTAGTTTAACGGGACAGGGGGCTGAAGCTTTCTTT. The J gene is TRBJ1-1, the V gene TRBV19; TRBD1 matches 11 bases. The CDR3 has 14 amino acids. V lost 5 bases to trimming and J lost 6 bases; unmatched junction nucleotides: 5. Germline lookup yields CDR1 LNHDA and CDR2 SQIVND (reference sequence).

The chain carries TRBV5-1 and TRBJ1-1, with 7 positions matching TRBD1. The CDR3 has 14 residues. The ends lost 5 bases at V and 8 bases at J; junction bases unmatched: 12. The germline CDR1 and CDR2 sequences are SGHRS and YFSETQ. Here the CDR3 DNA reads TGCGCCAGCAGGGTGGTCCAGGGGGAAGCCGAAGCTTTCTTT. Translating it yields CASRVVQGEAEAFF.

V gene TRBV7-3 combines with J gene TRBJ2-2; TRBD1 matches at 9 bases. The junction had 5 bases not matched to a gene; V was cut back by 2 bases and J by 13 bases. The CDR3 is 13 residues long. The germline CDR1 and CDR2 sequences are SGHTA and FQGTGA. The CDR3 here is CASSLAGTGRLFF. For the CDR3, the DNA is TGTGCCAGCAGCTTAGCCGGGACAGGGCGGCTGTTTTTT.

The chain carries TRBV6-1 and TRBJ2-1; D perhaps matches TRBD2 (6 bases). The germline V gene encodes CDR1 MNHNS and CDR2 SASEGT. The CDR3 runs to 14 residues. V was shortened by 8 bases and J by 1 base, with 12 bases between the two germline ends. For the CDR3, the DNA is TGTGCCAGCCTTGGGGCGGGGTCCTACAATGAGCAGTTCTTC. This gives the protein CASLGAGSYNEQFF.

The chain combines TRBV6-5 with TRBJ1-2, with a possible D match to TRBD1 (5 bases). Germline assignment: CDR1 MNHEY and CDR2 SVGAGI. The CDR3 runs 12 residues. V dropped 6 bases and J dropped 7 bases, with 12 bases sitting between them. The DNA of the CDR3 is TGTGCCAGCAGCCTCAATGGGGCTGGCTACACCTTC. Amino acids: CASSLNGAGYTF.

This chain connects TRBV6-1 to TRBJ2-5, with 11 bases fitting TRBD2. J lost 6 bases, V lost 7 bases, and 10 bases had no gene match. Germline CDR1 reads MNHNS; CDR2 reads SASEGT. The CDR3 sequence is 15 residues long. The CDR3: CASTPTSGALQTQYF. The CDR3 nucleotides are TGTGCCAGCACCCCGACTAGCGGGGCCTTGCAGACCCAGTACTTC.

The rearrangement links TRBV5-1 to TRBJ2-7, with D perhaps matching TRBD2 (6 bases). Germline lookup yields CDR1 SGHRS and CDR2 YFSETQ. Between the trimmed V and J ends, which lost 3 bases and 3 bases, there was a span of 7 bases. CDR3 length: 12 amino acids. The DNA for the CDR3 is TGCGCCAGCAGCTCGGGAGACTACGAGCAGTACTTC. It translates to CASSSGDYEQYF.

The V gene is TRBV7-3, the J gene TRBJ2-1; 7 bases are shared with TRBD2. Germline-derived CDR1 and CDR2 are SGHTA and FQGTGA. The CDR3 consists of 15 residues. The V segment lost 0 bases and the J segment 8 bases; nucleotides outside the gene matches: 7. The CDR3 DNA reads TGTGCCAGCAGCTTAACGGGGACGGCGGGGGATGAGCAGTTCTTC. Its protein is CASSLTGTAGDEQFF.

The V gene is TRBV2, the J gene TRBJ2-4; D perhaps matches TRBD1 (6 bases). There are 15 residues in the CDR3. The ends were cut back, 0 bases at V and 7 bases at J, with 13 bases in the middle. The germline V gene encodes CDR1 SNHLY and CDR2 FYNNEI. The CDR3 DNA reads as TGTGCCAGCAGTGAAGCTGGGGGCTCGCGGAACATTCAGTACTTC. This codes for CASSEAGGSRNIQYF.

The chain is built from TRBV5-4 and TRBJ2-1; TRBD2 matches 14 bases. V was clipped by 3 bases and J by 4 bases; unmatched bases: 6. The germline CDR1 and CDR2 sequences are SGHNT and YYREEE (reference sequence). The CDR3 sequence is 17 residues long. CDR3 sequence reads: CASSSRTSGGMYNEQFF. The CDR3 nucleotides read TGTGCCAGCAGCTCACGGACTAGCGGGGGGATGTACAATGAGCAGTTCTTC. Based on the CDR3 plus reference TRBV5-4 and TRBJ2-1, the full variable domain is ETGVTQSPTHLIKTRGQQVTLRCSSQSGHNTVSWYQQALGQGPQFIFQYYREEENGRGNFPPRFSGLQFPNYSSELNVNALELDDSALYLCASSSRTSGGMYNEQFFGPGTRLTVL.

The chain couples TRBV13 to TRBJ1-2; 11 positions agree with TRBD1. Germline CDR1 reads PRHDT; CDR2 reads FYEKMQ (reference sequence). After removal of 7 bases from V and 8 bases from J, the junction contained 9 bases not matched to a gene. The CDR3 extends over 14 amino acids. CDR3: CASTPSGQGGGYTF. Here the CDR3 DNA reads TGTGCCAGCACCCCCTCGGGACAGGGGGGGGGCTACACCTTC.

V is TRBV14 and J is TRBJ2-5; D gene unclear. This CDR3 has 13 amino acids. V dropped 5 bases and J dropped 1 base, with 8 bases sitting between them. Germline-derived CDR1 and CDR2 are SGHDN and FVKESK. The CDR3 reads CASSAWAQETQYF. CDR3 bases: TGTGCCAGCAGCGCCTGGGCCCAAGAGACCCAGTACTTC.

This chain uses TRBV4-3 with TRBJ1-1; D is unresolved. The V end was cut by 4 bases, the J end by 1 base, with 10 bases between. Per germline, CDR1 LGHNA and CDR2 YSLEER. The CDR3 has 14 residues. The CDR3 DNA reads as TGCGCCAGCAGCCGGGAGGACCCGAACACTGAAGCTTTCTTT. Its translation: CASSREDPNTEAFF.

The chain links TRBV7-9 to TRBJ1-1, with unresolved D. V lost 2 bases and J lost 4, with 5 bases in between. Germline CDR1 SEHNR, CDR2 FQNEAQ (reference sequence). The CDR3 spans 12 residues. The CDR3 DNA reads TGTGCCAGCAGCTTATTGGCCACTGAAGCTTTCTTT. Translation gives CASSLLATEAFF.